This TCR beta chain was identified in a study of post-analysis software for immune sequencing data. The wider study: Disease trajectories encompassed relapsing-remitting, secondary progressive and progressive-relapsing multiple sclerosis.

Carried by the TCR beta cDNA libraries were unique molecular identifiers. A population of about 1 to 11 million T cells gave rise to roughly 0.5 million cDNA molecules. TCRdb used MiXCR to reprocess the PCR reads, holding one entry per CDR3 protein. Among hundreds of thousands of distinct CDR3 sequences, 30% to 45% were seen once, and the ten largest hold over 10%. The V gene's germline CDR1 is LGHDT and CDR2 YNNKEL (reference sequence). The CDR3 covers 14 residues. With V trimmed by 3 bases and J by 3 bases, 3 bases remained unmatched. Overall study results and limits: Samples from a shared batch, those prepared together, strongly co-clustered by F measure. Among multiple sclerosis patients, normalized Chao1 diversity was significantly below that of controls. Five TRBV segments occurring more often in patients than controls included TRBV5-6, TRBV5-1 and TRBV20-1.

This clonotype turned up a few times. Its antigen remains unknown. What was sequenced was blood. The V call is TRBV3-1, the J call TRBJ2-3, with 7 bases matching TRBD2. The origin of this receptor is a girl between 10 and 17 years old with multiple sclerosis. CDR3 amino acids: CASSQSGATDTQYF. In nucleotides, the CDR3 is TGTGCCAGCAGCCAGAGCGGGGCAACAGATACGCAGTATTTT.